Presented here are 6 T cell receptor beta chains from one specimen sequenced in a study of cytomegalovirus exposure and HLA in healthy donors. Primers for the PCR totalled 60 Vbeta and 13 Jbeta. Generated by immunoSEQ multiplex PCR, the TCRdb table keeps only in-frame clones and is missing some. The data show 80,000 to 95,000 clones, 80% to 90% seen once. Sequenced input: PBMCs. These receptors originate from a woman aged 18 to 35 in good health and CMV-seropositive.

Comments on this clone: Other DNA variants within this sample encode the same CDR3. This chain connects TRBV5-1 to TRBJ1-1; unclear D gene. CDR1 and CDR2 from the germline V gene are SGHRS and YFSETQ. The CDR3 loop spans 14 amino acids. Trimming stripped 0 bases from V and 1 base from J, with 7 bases between. In DNA form, the CDR3 reads TGCGCCAGCAGCTTGGTCACAGCGAACACTGAAGCTTTCTTT. Encoded protein: CASSLVTANTEAFF.

The genes are TRBV4-1 and TRBJ2-3; maybe TRBD1 (5 bases). There are 17 residues in the CDR3. Germline values: CDR1 MGHRA, CDR2 YSYEKL. Between the trimmed V and J ends, which lost 3 bases and 4 bases, there was a span of 20 bases. CDR3 nucleotides: TGCGCCAGCAGCCAGAAGGGGCAGAGTTTGAACGCAGATACGCAGTATTTT. Amino acids: CASSQKGQSLNADTQYF.

The chain joins TRBV2 to TRBJ2-3, with D possibly matching TRBD1 (6 bases). The V and J ends lost 4 bases and 3 bases respectively, with 14 bases between them. The length of the CDR3 is 15 residues. Germline V CDR1 and CDR2: SNHLY, FYNNEI. The CDR3 DNA is TGTGCCAGCAGTGTGTTACAGGGAAATACAGATACGCAGTATTTT. Translated, it gives CASSVLQGNTDTQYF.

V is TRBV30 and J is TRBJ2-5; the D gene is possibly TRBD2 (5 bases). The CDR3 extends over 15 amino acids. V lost 0 bases to trimming and J lost 1 base, with 12 bases between them. CDR1 is GTSNPN, CDR2 SVGIG, per germline (reference sequence). In DNA, the CDR3 is TGTGCCTGGAGTGTACCGATGGCGGGCCAAGAGACCCAGTACTTC. This encodes CAWSVPMAGQETQYF.

The chain carries TRBV5-4 and TRBJ1-1, with 7 bases identical to TRBD1. Germline V gene data show CDR1 as SGHNT and CDR2 as YYREEE (reference sequence). The V and J ends lost 0 bases and 5 bases, in that order; junction bases with no gene match: 7. There are 15 residues in the CDR3. CDR3 bases: TGTGCCAGCAGCTTGGAAGGGGGCCAGAAAACTGAAGCTTTCTTT. Translated: CASSLEGGQKTEAFF.

The DNA for the CDR3 is TGCGCCAGCAACTTCCGAACAGGAGATTATGGCTACACCTTC. Translation gives CASNFRTGDYGYTF. The chain recombines TRBV4-1 with TRBJ1-2; D possibly corresponds to TRBD1 (5 bases). The V end lost 7 bases, the J end lost 5 bases, and 17 bases lay between the germline ends. Germline assignment: CDR1 MGHRA and CDR2 YSYEKL. The CDR3 covers 14 residues.